These T cell receptor beta chains were read from a single sample in a study of blood T cell repertoires in COVID-19. Sequencing was performed with immunoSEQ multiplex PCR; in TCRdb, only in-frame clones are kept and a portion is missing. Of more than 200,000 clones listed, 70% to 85% are singletons. The sequencing sample was made of PBMCs or T cells enriched from blood (not recorded which). These receptors came from a man in his 60s who had recovered from COVID-19. Both conserved end residues are part of each CDR3. The D gene is left open where the match is weak. Rows give clone size only sometimes, using once, few, many, or a class for an expanded clone.

>TRBJ1-5|-|-|TRBV21-1
TGTGCCAGCAGCAAAGTTACGTGGGCGTCCAATCAGCCCCAGCATTTT
CASSKVTWASNQPQHF
>TRBJ1-6|-|-|TRBV5-6
TGTGCCAGCAGCTTGATGCAGGGAGGTTCACCCCTCCACTTT
CASSLMQGGSPLHF
>TRBJ1-2|-|-|TRBV6-5
TGTGCCAGCAGTTACTCGAACGCAGGGAAGGGCGGCTACACCTTC
CASSYSNAGKGGYTF
>TRBJ1-5|-|-|TRBV21-1
TGTGCCAGCAGCAAAAGGGGGACAGGGATTAATCAGCCCCAGCATTTT
CASSKRGTGINQPQHF
>TRBJ1-2|TRBD1|-|TRBV27
TGTGCCAGCAGTTTATCTCCCGGACAGGGACTTTCTTTTAACTATGGCTACACCTTC
CASSLSPGQGLSFNYGYTF
>TRBJ2-1|-|-|TRBV5-1
TGCGCCAGCAGTTATACTACAGGGATCAATGAGCAGTTCTTC
CASSYTTGINEQFF
>TRBJ2-1|TRBD2|-|TRBV7-9
TGTGCCAGCAGCTCTACCCTAGCGGGGGGGTACAATGAGCAGTTCTTC
CASSSTLAGGYNEQFF
>TRBJ1-3|-|-|TRBV7-8
TGTGCCAGCAGCTGGGACACCGGCTCTGGAAACACCATATATTTT
CASSWDTGSGNTIYF
>TRBJ2-7|TRBD1|-|TRBV3-1/TRBV3-2
TGTGCCAGCAGCCATCTTTCCGGGACAGGGTCCTACGAGCAGTACTTC
CASSHLSGTGSYEQYF
>TRBJ1-1|TRBD1|-|TRBV5-1
TGCGCCAGCAGCTCCCGACAGGGGGCTAACACTGAAGCTTTCTTT
CASSSRQGANTEAFF
>TRBJ1-5|-|few|TRBV6-1
TGTGCCAGCAGTGAAGCGTCGGGACCGGGGGTCCAGCCCCAGCATTTT
CASSEASGPGVQPQHF
>TRBJ1-1|TRBD1|-|TRBV19
TGTGCCAGTAGTATCAGGACAGGGTCCACTGAAGCTTTCTTT
CASSIRTGSTEAFF
>TRBJ1-3|TRBD1|few|TRBV10-3
TGTGCCACGGGAACAGGGGGAATATCTGGAAACACCATATATTTT
CATGTGGISGNTIYF
>TRBJ2-5|TRBD2|-|TRBV7-2
TGTGCCAGCAGCTTAAGGCTAGCGGGGATTGAGACCCAGTACTTC
CASSLRLAGIETQYF
>TRBJ2-1|-|-|TRBV25-1
TGTGCCAGCAGTGTACCCGGGACAACTGAGCAGTTCTTC
CASSVPGTTEQFF
>TRBJ1-2|-|-|TRBV6-2/TRBV6-3
TGTGCCAGCAGTTTTACAGGACGGAACTATGGCTACACCTTC
CASSFTGRNYGYTF
>TRBJ2-1|TRBD2|few|TRBV5-1
TGCGCCAGCAGCTTGGTACTAGCGGGGGGACTAGGCGGTGAGCAGTTCTTC
CASSLVLAGGLGGEQFF
>TRBJ2-5|-|-|TRBV12-3/TRBV12-4
TGTGCCAGCAGGCGACTATCGGAGACCCAGTACTTC
CASRRLSETQYF
>TRBJ1-1|TRBD1|-|TRBV7-2
TGTGCCAGCAGCCGGGACAGGGGGAGCACTGAAGCTTTCTTT
CASSRDRGSTEAFF
>TRBJ2-1|-|-|TRBV3-1/TRBV3-2
TGTGCCAGCAGCGGCAACAATGAGCAGTTCTTC
CASSGNNEQFF
>TRBJ2-3|TRBD1|-|TRBV11-3
TGTGCCAGCAGCCCTCGGACAGGGTTGGCAGATACGCAGTATTTT
CASSPRTGLADTQYF
>TRBJ1-1|-|-|TRBV5-1
TGCGCCAGCAGCTTTCGGGGGACTGAAGCTTTCTTT
CASSFRGTEAFF
>TRBJ1-4|-|-|TRBV9
TGTGCCAGCAGCGGCTTTATCACAGTCCATGAAAAACTGTTTTTT
CASSGFITVHEKLFF
>TRBJ1-4|TRBD1|-|TRBV6-5
TGTGCCAGCAGCCAAGACAGGGCAGATGAAAAACTGTTTTTT
CASSQDRADEKLFF
>TRBJ1-2|-|-|TRBV7-8
TGTGCCAGCAGCCCGACGACAGTCGGGGGCTACACCTTC
CASSPTTVGGYTF
>TRBJ2-5|-|-|TRBV20-1
TGCAGTGCTAGTGTTAGGGAGGAGACCCAGTACTTC
CSASVREETQYF
>TRBJ2-3|-|-|TRBV7-2
TGTGCCAGCAGCTTAGCTGGTAGCCAGGGTGGCCAGTATTTT
CASSLAGSQGGQYF
>TRBJ1-4|-|few|TRBV28
TGTGCCAGCAGTTTGACCGGACACGGTAATGAAAAACTGTTTTTT
CASSLTGHGNEKLFF
>TRBJ2-1|-|once|TRBV23-1
TGCGCCAGCAGTCAATCGTCAGGGAACAATGAGCAGTTCTTC
CASSQSSGNNEQFF
>TRBJ1-1|-|-|TRBV5-1
TGCGCCAGCAGCTTGAGTGGGGACTTTCAACCAGCTTTCTTT
CASSLSGDFQPAFF
>TRBJ1-5|-|once|TRBV2
TGTGCCAGCAGTGGTACAGGGAAAGGGGGCAATCAGCCCCAGCATTTT
CASSGTGKGGNQPQHF
>TRBJ1-1|-|-|TRBV19
TGTGCCAGTAATAAACAGGGTATGAACACTGAAGCTTTCTTT
CASNKQGMNTEAFF
>TRBJ2-5|TRBD2|-|TRBV5-4
TGTGCCAGCAGCTTTAACCGACTAGCGGAAGAGACCCAGTACTTC
CASSFNRLAEETQYF
>TRBJ2-7|TRBD1|-|TRBV13
TGTGCCAGCAAGAACAGGGGGAGATACTACGAGCAGTACTTC
CASKNRGRYYEQYF
>TRBJ1-4|-|-|TRBV9
TGTGCCAGCAGCCCTCTTGAGGGAAAACTGTTTTTT
CASSPLEGKLFF
>TRBJ1-5|TRBD1|-|TRBV5-5
TGTGCCAGCAGTACGACAGGGGGCATCAGCAATCAGCCCCAGCATTTT
CASSTTGGISNQPQHF
>TRBJ1-2|-|-|TRBV7-3
TGTGCCAGCAGCCCAACCGGGGGCGGGGGCTATGGCTACACCTTC
CASSPTGGGGYGYTF
>TRBJ1-4|TRBD1|-|TRBV18
TGTGCCAGCTCACCATCCACAGATAACAGGGGAGAAAAACTGTTTTTT
CASSPSTDNRGEKLFF
>TRBJ2-1|-|once|TRBV10-3
TGTGCCATCAGCGACAGTCGCCCCACCCACAATGAGCAGTTCTTC
CAISDSRPTHNEQFF
>TRBJ2-1|TRBD2|once|TRBV4-3
TGCGCCAGCAGCCAAGAGGGGACTAGCAATGAGCAGTTCTTC
CASSQEGTSNEQFF
>TRBJ1-1|-|-|TRBV6-5
TGTGCCAGCAGTCACCCAGAGGGTCCAACTGAAGCTTTCTTT
CASSHPEGPTEAFF
>TRBJ2-4|TRBD1|-|TRBV30
TGTGCCTGGAGTGTAGGGACAGGGAAAAACATTCAGTACTTC
CAWSVGTGKNIQYF